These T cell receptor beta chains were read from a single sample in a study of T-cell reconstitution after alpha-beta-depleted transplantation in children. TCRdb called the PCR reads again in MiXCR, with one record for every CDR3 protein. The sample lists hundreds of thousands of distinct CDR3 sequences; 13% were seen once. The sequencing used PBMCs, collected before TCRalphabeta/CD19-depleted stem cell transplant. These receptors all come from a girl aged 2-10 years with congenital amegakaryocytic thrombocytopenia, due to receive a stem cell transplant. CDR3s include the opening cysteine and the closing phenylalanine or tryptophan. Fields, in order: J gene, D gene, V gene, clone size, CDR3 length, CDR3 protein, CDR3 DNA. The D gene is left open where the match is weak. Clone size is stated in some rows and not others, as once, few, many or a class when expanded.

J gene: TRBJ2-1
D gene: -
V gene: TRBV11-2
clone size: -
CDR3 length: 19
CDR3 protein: CASSLDLGAWGTADNEQFF
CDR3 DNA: TGTGCCAGCAGCTTAGATTTGGGGGCCTGGGGGACGGCGGACAATGAGCAGTTCTTC

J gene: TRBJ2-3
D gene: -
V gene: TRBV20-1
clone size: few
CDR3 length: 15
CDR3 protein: CSAIPGIAGTDTQYF
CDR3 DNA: TGCAGTGCTATCCCGGGTATAGCGGGCACAGATACGCAGTATTTT

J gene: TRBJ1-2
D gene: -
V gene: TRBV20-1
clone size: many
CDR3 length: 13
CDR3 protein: CSARSELGYGYTF
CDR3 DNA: TGCAGTGCTAGGTCTGAGTTGGGCTATGGCTACACCTTC

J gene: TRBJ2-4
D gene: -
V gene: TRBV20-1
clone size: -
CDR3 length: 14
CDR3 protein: CSARGGRSENIQYF
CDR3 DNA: TGCAGTGCTAGAGGAGGTCGAAGTGAAAACATTCAGTACTTC

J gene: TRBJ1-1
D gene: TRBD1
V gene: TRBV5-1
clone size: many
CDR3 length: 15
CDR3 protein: CASSLGTDQNTEAFF
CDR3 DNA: TGCGCCAGCAGCCTCGGGACAGACCAGAACACTGAAGCTTTCTTT

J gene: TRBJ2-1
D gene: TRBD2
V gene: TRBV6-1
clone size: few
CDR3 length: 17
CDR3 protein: CASSLRGGRSSYNEQFF
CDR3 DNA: TGTGCCAGCAGTCTGAGGGGCGGGAGGAGCTCCTACAATGAGCAGTTCTTC

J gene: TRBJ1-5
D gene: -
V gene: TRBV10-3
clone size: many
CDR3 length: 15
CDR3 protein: CASKDSVYSNQPQHF
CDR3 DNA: TGTGCCAGCAAAGACAGTGTCTATAGCAATCAGCCCCAGCATTTT

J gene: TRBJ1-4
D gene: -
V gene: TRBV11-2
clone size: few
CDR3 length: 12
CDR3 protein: CASSFLLGELFF
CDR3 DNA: TGTGCCAGCAGCTTCCTCCTGGGCGAACTGTTTTTT

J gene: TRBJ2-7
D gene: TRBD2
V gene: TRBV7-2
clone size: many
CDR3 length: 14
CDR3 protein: CASRLAVDSYEQYF
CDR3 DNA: TGTGCCAGCAGGCTAGCGGTTGACTCCTACGAGCAGTACTTC

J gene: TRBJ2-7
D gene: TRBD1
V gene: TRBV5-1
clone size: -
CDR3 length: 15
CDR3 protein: CASRQPGQGAYEQYF
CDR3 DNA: TGCGCCAGCAGGCAACCGGGACAGGGGGCCTACGAGCAGTACTTC

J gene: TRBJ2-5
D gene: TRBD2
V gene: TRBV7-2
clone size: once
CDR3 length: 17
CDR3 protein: CASRRSSGTVFGETQYF
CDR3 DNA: TGTGCCAGCAGGCGGTCTAGCGGGACTGTTTTTGGAGAGACCCAGTACTTC

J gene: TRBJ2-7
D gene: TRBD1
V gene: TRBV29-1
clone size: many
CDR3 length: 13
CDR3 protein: CSVGAQGENEQYF
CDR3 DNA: TGCAGCGTGGGTGCACAGGGGGAGAACGAGCAGTACTTC

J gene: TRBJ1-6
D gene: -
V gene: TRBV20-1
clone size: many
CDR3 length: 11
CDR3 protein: CSARFNSPLHF
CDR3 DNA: TGCAGTGCTAGATTCAATTCACCCCTCCACTTT

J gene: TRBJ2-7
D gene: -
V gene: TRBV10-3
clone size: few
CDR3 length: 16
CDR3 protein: CAISESNSGVSYEQYF
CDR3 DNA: TGTGCCATCAGTGAGTCTAACTCAGGGGTCAGCTACGAGCAGTACTTC

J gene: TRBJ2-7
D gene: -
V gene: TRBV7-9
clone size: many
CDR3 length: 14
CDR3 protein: CASSFSSDGYEQYF
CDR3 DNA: TGTGCCAGCAGCTTTTCTAGCGATGGGTACGAGCAGTACTTC

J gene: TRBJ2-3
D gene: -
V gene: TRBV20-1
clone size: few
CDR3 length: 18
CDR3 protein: CSAKRGGRGPEAPDTQYF
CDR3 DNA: TGCAGTGCTAAGAGGGGGGGCAGGGGGCCTGAGGCACCAGATACGCAGTATTTT

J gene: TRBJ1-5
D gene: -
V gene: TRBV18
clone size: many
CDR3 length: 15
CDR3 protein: CASSPQGNSNQPQHF
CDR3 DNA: TGTGCCAGCTCACCCCAGGGTAACAGCAATCAGCCCCAGCATTTT

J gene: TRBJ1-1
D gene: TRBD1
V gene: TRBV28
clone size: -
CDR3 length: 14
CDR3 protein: CASSPQGVDTEAFF
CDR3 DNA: TGTGCCAGCAGCCCACAGGGGGTTGATACTGAAGCTTTCTTT

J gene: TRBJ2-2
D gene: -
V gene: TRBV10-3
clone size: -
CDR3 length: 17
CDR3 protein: CAISESKAQVLTGELFF
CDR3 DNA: TGTGCCATCAGTGAGTCTAAGGCACAGGTCCTTACCGGGGAGCTGTTTTTT

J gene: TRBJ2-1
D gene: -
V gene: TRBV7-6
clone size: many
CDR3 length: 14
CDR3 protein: CASSLDGFNNEQFF
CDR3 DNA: TGTGCCAGCAGCTTGGACGGGTTTAACAATGAGCAGTTCTTC

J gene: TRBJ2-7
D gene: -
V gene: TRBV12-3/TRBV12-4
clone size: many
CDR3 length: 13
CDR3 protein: CASSRDWSYEQYF
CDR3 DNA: TGTGCCAGCAGCCGGGACTGGTCCTACGAGCAGTACTTC

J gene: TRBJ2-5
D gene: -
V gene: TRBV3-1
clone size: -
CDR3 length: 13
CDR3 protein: CASSQMVGETQYF
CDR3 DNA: TGTGCCAGCAGCCAAATGGTGGGGGAGACCCAGTACTTC

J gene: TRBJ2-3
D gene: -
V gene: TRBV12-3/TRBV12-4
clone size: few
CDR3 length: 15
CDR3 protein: CASSFRLLSTDTQYF
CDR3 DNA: TGTGCCAGCAGTTTCCGACTACTAAGTACAGATACGCAGTATTTT

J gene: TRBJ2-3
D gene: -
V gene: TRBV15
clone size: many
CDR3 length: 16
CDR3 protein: CATSRGWGIVTDTQYF
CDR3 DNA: TGTGCCACCAGCAGAGGATGGGGGATTGTCACAGATACGCAGTATTTT

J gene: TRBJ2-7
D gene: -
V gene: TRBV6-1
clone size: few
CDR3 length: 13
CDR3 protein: CASRAAGTVEQYF
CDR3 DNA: TGTGCCAGCAGAGCCGCAGGGACTGTCGAGCAGTACTTC

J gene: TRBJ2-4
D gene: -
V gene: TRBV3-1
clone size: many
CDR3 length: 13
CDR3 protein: CASSQVGRHIQYF
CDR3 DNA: TGTGCCAGCAGCCAAGTTGGTCGGCACATTCAGTACTTC

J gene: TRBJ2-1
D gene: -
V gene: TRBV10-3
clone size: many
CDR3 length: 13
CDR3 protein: CAYKSSSYNEQFF
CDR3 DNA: TGTGCCTACAAGAGCAGCTCCTACAATGAGCAGTTCTTC

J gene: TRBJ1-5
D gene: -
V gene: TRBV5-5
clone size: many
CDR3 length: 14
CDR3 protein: CASSLGWFGQPQHF
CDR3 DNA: TGTGCCAGCAGCTTAGGGTGGTTCGGCCAGCCCCAGCATTTT

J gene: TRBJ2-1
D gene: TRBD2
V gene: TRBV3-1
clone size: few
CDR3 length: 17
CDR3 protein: CASSQLPGLAGDSEQFF
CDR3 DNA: TGTGCCAGCAGCCAACTACCGGGACTAGCGGGAGACAGTGAGCAGTTCTTC

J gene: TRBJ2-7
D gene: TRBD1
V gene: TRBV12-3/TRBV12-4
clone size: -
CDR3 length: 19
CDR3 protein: CASSLNRDRGLNGSYEQYF
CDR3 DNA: TGTGCCAGCAGTCTCAACCGGGACAGGGGGCTTAACGGGTCCTACGAGCAGTACTTC

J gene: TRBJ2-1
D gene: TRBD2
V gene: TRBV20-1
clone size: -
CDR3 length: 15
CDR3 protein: CSATQGLASYNEQFF
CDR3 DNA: TGCAGTGCCACCCAGGGACTAGCGTCTTACAATGAGCAGTTCTTC

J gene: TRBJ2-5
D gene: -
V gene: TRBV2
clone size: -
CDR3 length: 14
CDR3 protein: CASSPKTGQETQYF
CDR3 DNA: TGTGCCAGCAGCCCAAAGACAGGCCAAGAGACCCAGTACTTC

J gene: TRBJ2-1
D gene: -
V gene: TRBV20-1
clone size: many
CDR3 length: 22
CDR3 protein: CSARDDTIPPSGKLSSYNEQFF
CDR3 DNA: TGCAGTGCTAGAGATGATACAATCCCTCCGAGCGGAAAATTGAGCTCCTACAATGAGCAGTTCTTC

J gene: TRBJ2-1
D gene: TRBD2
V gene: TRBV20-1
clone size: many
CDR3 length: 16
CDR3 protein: CSARRLAGGRYNEQFF
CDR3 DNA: TGCAGTGCTAGGAGACTAGCGGGAGGGAGGTACAATGAGCAGTTCTTC

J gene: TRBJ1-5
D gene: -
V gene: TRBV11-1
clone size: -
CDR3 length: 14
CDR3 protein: CPSSLGPTNQPQHF
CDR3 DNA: TGTCCCAGCAGCTTAGGGCCGACGAATCAGCCCCAGCATTTT

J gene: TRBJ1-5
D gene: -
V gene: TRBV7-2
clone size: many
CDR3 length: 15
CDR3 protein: CASSLEGWGNQPQHF
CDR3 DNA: TGTGCCAGCAGCTTAGAGGGGTGGGGCAATCAGCCCCAGCATTTT

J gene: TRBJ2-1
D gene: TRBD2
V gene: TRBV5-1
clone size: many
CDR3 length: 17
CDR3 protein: CASSSLGLAGRYNEQFF
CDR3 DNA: TGCGCCAGCAGCTCTCTAGGACTAGCGGGACGCTACAATGAGCAGTTCTTC

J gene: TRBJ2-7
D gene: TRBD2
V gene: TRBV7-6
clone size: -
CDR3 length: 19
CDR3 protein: CASSKRPSRRTSGTYEQYF
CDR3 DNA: TGTGCCAGCAGCAAACGTCCCTCTAGGCGCACTAGCGGCACCTACGAGCAGTACTTC

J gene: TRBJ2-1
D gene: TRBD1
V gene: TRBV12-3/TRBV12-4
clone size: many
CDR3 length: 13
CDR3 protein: CALGQSSYNEQFF
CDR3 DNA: TGTGCCTTGGGACAGAGCTCCTACAATGAGCAGTTCTTC

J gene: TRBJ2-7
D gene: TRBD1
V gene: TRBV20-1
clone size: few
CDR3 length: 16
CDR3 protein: CSATRDRADPTYEQYF
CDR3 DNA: TGCAGTGCTACGAGGGACAGGGCTGACCCAACCTACGAGCAGTACTTC

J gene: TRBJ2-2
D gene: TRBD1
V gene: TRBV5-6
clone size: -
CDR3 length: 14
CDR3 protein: CASSKDRAFGELFF
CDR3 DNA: TGTGCCAGCAGTAAGGACAGGGCCTTCGGGGAGCTGTTTTTT

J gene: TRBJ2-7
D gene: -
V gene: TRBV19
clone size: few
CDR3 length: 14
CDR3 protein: CASSIEFGSYEQYF
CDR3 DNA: TGTGCCAGTAGTATCGAGTTTGGCTCCTACGAGCAGTACTTC

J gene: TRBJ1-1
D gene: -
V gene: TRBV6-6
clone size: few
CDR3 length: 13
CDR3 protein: CASSYVGDTEAFF
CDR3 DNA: TGTGCCAGCAGTTACGTTGGGGACACTGAAGCTTTCTTT

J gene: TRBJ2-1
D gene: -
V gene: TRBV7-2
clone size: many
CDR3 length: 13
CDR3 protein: CASSLDRGFEQFF
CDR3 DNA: TGTGCCAGCAGCTTAGATAGGGGGTTTGAGCAGTTCTTC

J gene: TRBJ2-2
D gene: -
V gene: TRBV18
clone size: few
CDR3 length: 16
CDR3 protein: CASSPRADSNTGELFF
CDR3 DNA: TGTGCCAGCTCACCACGGGCGGACAGTAACACCGGGGAGCTGTTTTTT

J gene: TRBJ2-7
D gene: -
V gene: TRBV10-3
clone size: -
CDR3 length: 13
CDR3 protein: CATEGERNYEQYF
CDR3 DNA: TGTGCCACCGAGGGGGAGAGAAATTACGAGCAGTACTTC

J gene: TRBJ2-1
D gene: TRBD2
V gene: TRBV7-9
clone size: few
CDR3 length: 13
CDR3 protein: CASSLGILAGVLF
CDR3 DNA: TGTGCCAGCAGCTTAGGTATACTAGCGGGGGTGCTCTTC

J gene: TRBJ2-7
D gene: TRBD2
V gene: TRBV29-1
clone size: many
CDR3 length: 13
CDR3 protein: CSGLAGGPNEQYF
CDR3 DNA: TGCAGCGGATTAGCGGGAGGGCCCAACGAGCAGTACTTC

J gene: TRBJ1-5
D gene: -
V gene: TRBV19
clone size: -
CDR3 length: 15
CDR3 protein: CASSSLLYSNQPQHF
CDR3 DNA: TGTGCCAGTAGCTCCCTGTTATATAGCAATCAGCCCCAGCATTTT

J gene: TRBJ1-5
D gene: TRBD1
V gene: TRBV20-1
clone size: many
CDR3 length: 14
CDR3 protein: CSATDRVENQPQHF
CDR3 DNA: TGCAGTGCTACAGACAGGGTGGAGAATCAGCCCCAGCATTTT

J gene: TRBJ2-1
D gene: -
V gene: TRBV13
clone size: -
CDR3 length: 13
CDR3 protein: CASSLGVSNEQFF
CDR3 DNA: TGTGCCAGCAGCTTAGGGGTGTCCAATGAGCAGTTCTTC

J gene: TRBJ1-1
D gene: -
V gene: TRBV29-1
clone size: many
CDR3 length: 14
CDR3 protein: CSVNLWRGNTEAFF
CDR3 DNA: TGCAGCGTCAACCTTTGGAGGGGAAACACTGAAGCTTTCTTT

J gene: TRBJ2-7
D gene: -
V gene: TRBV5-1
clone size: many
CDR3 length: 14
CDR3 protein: CASSLKQIFYEQYF
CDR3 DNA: TGCGCCAGCAGCTTGAAGCAGATATTCTACGAGCAGTACTTC

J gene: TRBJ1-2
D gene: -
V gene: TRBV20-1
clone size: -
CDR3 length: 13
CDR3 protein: CSASDRTVYGYTF
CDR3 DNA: TGCAGTGCTAGCGATCGGACAGTCTATGGCTACACCTTC

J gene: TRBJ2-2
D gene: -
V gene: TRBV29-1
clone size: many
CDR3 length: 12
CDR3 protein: CSVEVNTGELFF
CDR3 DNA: TGCAGCGTTGAAGTGAACACCGGGGAGCTGTTTTTT

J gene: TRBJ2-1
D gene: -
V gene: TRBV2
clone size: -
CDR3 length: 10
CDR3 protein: CASGVAQQFF
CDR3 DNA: TGTGCCAGCGGTGTCGCGCAGCAGTTCTTC

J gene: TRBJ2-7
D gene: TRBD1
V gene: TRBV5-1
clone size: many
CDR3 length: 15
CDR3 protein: CASSKTPGQEDEQYF
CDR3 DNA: TGCGCCAGCAGTAAGACGCCGGGACAGGAGGACGAGCAGTACTTC

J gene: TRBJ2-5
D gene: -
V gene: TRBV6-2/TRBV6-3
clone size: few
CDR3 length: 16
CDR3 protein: CASRRERESAQETQYF
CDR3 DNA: TGTGCCAGCAGACGCGAGAGGGAGTCGGCACAAGAGACCCAGTACTTC

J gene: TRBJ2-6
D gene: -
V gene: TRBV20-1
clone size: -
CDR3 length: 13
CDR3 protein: CSAWVSGANVLTF
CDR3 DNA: TGCAGTGCGTGGGTTTCTGGGGCCAACGTCCTGACTTTC